Reported below is one TCR beta chain. Its antigen is unidentified. The sample originates from a study of cytomegalovirus exposure and HLA in healthy donors. Study-level results: Most CMV-associated TCR beta chains were later found to appear HLA-restricted. Later on, an analysis tied around 17,000 TCR beta sequences to HLA alleles at 0.05 false discovery rate.

Primers for the PCR totalled 60 Vbeta and 13 Jbeta. Assay: immunoSEQ multiplex PCR; the TCRdb copy retains only in-frame clones and omits some. The sample lists approximately 120,000 clones, roughly 77% seen once, with less than 1.1% in the top ten. The receptor was derived from a woman aged 25 to 39 in good health and CMV-seronegative. The sequenced sample consisted of PBMCs.

The CDR3 here is CASGLEGGGEDYGYTF. The CDR3 bases are TGTGCTAGTGGTTTGGAGGGGGGGGGCGAGGACTATGGCTACACCTTC. J is TRBJ1-2 and V is TRBV12-5, with D perhaps matching TRBD1 (6 bases). CDR1 and CDR2 from the germline V gene are LGHNT and FRNRAP. The CDR3 contains 16 residues. Trimming removed 1 base from V and 3 bases from J, with 15 bases in between.